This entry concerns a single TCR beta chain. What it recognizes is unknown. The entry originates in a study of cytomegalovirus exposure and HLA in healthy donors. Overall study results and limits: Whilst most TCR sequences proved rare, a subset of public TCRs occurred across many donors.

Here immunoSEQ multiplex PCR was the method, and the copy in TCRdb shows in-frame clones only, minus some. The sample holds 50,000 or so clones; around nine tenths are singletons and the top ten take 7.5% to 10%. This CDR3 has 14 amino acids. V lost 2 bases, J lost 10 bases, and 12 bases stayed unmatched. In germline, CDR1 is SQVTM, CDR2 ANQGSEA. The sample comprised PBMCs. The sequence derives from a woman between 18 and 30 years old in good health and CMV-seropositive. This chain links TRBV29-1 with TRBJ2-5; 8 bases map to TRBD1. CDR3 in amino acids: CSVESTDRAWSQYF. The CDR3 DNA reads TGCAGCGTTGAATCGACGGACAGGGCATGGAGCCAGTACTTC.